This TCR beta chain was captured in a study of OX40 agonist ivuxolimab in advanced cancers. Study background: Patients' therapy was ivuxolimab, an antibody that acts as an agonist of OX40 (CD134). Patients assigned to dose escalation were diagnosed with hepatocellular carcinoma, melanoma, renal cell or head and neck cancer. Males comprised 70% to 85% of the group, whose mean age was about 62 years (range 23 to 79).

Exclusion of a patient followed from autoimmune disease history or systemic immunosuppression. Germline CDR1 is SGHAT and CDR2 is FQNNGV. The CDR3 loop spans 15 amino acids. V was pared by 3 bases and J by 2 bases, with 12 bases between. Using immunoSEQ multiplex PCR, the repertoire was profiled, and TCRdb retains in-frame clones only, with some absent. The sample yields some 97,000 clones, about nine tenths seen once. The V gene is TRBV11-2, the J gene TRBJ2-3; D might be TRBD1 or TRBD2, each matching 5 bases. The TCR comes from an adult with an advanced solid tumor such as melanoma, head and neck, liver or kidney cancer. The sequenced sample was CD4+ or CD8+ T cells sorted from blood, obtained in a trial of the OX40 agonist ivuxolimab. CDR3 protein: CASSFTGGSTDTQYF. The CDR3 DNA follows: TGTGCCAGCAGCTTCACTGGGGGATCCACAGATACGCAGTATTTT.